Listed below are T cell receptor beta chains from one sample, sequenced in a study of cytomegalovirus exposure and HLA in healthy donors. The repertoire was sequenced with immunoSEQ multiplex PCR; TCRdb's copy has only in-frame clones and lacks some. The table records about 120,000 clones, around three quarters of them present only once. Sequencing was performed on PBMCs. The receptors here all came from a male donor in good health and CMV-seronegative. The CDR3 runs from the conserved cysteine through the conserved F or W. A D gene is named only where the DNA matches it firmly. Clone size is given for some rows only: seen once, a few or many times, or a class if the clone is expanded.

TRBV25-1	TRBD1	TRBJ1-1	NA	CASSGQGGAFF	TGTGCCAGCAGTGGACAGGGGGGAGCTTTCTTT
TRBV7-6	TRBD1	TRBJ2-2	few	CASSPTGGRNTGELFF	TGTGCCAGCAGCCCGACAGGGGGTAGAAACACCGGGGAGCTGTTTTTT
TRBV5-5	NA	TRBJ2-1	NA	CASSPDSIYNEQFF	TGTGCCAGCAGCCCAGACTCGATCTACAATGAGCAGTTCTTC
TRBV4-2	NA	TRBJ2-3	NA	CASSQDGTYTDTQYF	TGTGCCAGCAGCCAAGATGGCACGTACACAGATACGCAGTATTTT
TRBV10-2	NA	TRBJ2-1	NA	CASSSTSGNEQFF	TGCGCCAGCAGTTCGACTAGTGGGAATGAGCAGTTCTTC
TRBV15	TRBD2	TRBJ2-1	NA	CATSSYPTSGNYNEQFF	TGTGCCACCAGCAGTTACCCGACTAGCGGGAATTACAATGAGCAGTTCTTC
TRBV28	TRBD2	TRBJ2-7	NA	CASSLETGTSLYEQYF	TGTGCCAGCAGTCTTGAAACCGGGACTAGTTTATACGAGCAGTACTTC
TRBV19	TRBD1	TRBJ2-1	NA	CASRDRGGNEQFF	TGTGCCAGTAGGGACAGGGGCGGAAATGAGCAGTTCTTC
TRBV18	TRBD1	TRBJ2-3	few	CASSPRTGITDTQYF	TGTGCCAGCTCACCTAGGACAGGGATTACAGATACGCAGTATTTT
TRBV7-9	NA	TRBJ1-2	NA	CASSLGSGMDGYAF	TGTGCCAGCAGCTTAGGTTCAGGGATGGATGGCTACGCCTTC
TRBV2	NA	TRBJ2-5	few	CASTRENVETQYF	TGTGCCAGCACCCGGGAGAATGTAGAGACCCAGTACTTC
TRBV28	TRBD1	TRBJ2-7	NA	CASSLLTGGPYEQYF	TGTGCCAGCAGTCTGCTGACAGGGGGACCCTACGAGCAGTACTTC
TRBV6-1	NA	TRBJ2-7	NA	CASSPGVYEQYF	TGTGCCAGCAGTCCCGGGGTATACGAGCAGTACTTC
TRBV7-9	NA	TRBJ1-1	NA	CSSGRNTEAFF	TGTTCCAGCGGGAGGAACACTGAAGCTTTCTTT
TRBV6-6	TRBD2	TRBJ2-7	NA	CASSRTGTSGYEQYF	TGTGCCAGCAGCCGGACCGGGACTAGCGGGTACGAGCAGTACTTC
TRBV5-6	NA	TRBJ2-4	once	CASSLGQSQNSQYF	TGTGCCAGCAGTTTGGGACAATCCCAAAACAGTCAGTACTTC
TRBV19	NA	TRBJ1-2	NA	CASSTTAMNYGYTF	TGTGCCAGTAGTACGACAGCCATGAACTATGGCTACACCTTC
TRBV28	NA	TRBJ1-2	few	CASSSSGAEGYTF	TGTGCCAGCAGTTCGTCAGGGGCCGAGGGCTACACCTTC
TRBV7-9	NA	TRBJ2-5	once	CASSPSEYQETQYF	TGTGCCAGCAGCCCCTCGGAGTACCAAGAGACCCAGTACTTC
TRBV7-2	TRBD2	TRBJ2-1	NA	CASSLWASGNNEQFF	TGTGCCAGCAGCTTATGGGCTAGCGGGAACAATGAGCAGTTCTTC
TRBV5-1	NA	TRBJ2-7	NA	CASSQTGHEQYF	TGCGCCAGCAGCCAGACAGGCCACGAGCAGTACTTC
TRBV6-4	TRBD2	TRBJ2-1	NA	CASSEASGHEQFF	TGTGCCAGCAGTGAGGCTAGCGGGCATGAGCAGTTCTTC
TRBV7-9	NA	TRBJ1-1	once	CSSSEQRDEAFF	TGTTCCAGCAGCGAACAGAGGGATGAAGCTTTCTTT
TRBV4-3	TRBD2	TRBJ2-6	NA	CASSQAGGSGANVLTF	TGCGCCAGCAGCCAAGCGGGGGGCTCTGGGGCCAACGTCCTGACTTTC
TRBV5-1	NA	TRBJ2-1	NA	CASSLDSYNEQFF	TGCGCCAGCAGCTTGGACAGCTACAATGAGCAGTTCTTC
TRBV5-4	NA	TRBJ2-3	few	CASSFTGGTDTQYF	TGTGCCAGCAGCTTTACGGGAGGCACAGATACGCAGTATTTT
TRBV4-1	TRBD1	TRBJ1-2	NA	CASSLTDRGWYGYTF	TGCGCCAGCAGCCTAACGGACAGGGGATGGTATGGCTACACCTTC
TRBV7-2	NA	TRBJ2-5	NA	CASSTQGTAQYF	TGTGCCAGCAGCACACAGGGTACGGCCCAGTACTTC
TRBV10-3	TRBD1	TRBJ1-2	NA	CAISEPPPGGYGYTF	TGTGCCATCAGTGAGCCCCCGCCAGGGGGCTATGGCTACACCTTC
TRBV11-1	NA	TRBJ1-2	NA	CASSLDYRDRHGYTF	TGTGCCAGCAGCTTAGATTACAGGGATCGGCATGGCTACACCTTC
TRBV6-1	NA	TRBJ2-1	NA	CASSENRDNEQFF	TGTGCCAGCAGTGAGAACCGGGACAATGAGCAGTTCTTC
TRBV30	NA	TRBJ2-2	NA	CAWGRNTGELFF	TGTGCCTGGGGCCGAAACACCGGGGAGCTGTTTTTT
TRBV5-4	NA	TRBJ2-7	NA	CASSLDYEQYF	TGTGCCAGCAGCTTGGACTACGAGCAGTACTTC
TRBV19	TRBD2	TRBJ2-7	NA	CASSSGGEQYF	TGTGCCAGTAGTTCGGGAGGCGAGCAGTACTTC
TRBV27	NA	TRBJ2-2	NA	CASSLSIPVTGELFF	TGTGCCAGCAGTTTATCGATACCGGTCACCGGGGAGCTGTTTTTT
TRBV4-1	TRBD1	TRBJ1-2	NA	CASSPKTGNLNGYTF	TGCGCCAGCAGCCCTAAGACAGGGAATCTCAACGGCTACACCTTC
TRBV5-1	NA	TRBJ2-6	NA	CASSLAGSGANGLTF	TGCGCCAGCAGCTTGGCAGGGTCTGGGGCCAACGGCCTGACTTTC
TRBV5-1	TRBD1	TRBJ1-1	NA	CASRYGQGDTEAFF	TGCGCCAGCAGGTATGGACAGGGGGACACTGAAGCTTTCTTT
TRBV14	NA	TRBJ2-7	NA	CALLESSYEQYF	TGTGCCCTCCTAGAGAGCTCCTACGAGCAGTACTTC
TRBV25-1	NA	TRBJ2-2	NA	CASSDSRKGYTGELFF	TGTGCCAGCAGTGACTCAAGGAAGGGGTACACCGGGGAGCTGTTTTTT
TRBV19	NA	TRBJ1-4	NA	CASSDRPNEKLFF	TGTGCCAGTAGCGACAGGCCTAATGAAAAACTGTTTTTT
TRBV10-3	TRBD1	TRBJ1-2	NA	CAISDLDRADDPYGYTF	TGTGCCATCAGTGACCTCGACAGGGCCGACGATCCCTATGGCTACACCTTC
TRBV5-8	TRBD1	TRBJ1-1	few	CASSLDGDRLYTEAFF	TGTGCTAGCAGCTTGGATGGGGACAGGCTATACACTGAAGCTTTCTTT
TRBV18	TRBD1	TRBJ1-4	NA	CASSEQGGEKLFF	TGTGCCAGCTCGGAACAGGGGGGTGAAAAACTGTTTTTT
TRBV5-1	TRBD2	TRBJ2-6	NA	CASSLDGGAHGGANVLTF	TGCGCCAGCAGCCTGGACGGGGGGGCGCACGGTGGGGCCAACGTCCTGACTTTC
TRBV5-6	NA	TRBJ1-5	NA	CASSYQGSNQPQHF	TGTGCCAGCAGCTACCAGGGGAGCAATCAGCCCCAGCATTTT